The next 26 T cell receptor beta chains were all read from a single sample in a study of T cell changes during pregnancy in multiple sclerosis. Profiled with immunoSEQ multiplex PCR; TCRdb holds only in-frame clones, not every one. This table has about 100,000 clones, about nine tenths appearing once. This specimen consisted of peripheral blood, obtained in the second trimester of pregnancy. These receptors all stem from a female donor in good health, enrolled as a control in a pregnancy study.

This clone was detected once. The CDR3 spells CASKAGLQETQYF. CDR3 nucleotide sequence: TGTGCCAGCAAGGCGGGACTTCAAGAGACCCAGTACTTC. This chain links TRBV27 with TRBJ2-5, with D tentatively TRBD2 (6 bases). The CDR3 runs to 13 residues. V was pared by 7 bases and J by 2 bases, with 11 bases between. The V gene's germline CDR1 is MNHEY and CDR2 SMNVEV (reference sequence).

V gene TRBV19 combines with J gene TRBJ1-1, with D unresolved. This CDR3 has 15 amino acids. Looked up from germline, CDR1 is LNHDA and CDR2 is SQIVND (reference sequence). The V and J ends lost 7 bases and 0 bases respectively, with 15 bases between them. In DNA, the CDR3 is TGTGCCAGTACCCCCTTCAGTAATCTGAACACTGAAGCTTTCTTT. It yields the protein CASTPFSNLNTEAFF.

This rearrangement joins TRBV7-2 to TRBJ2-7; a possible D gene is TRBD2 (5 bases). This CDR3 is built from 13 residues. Germline assignment: CDR1 SGHTA and CDR2 FQGNSA. V was trimmed by 0 bases and J by 6 bases, leaving 9 bases between them. The CDR3 coding sequence is TGTGCCAGCAGCTTAGCGGCGGGTAGCGAGCAGTACTTC. Protein sequence: CASSLAAGSEQYF.

This clone was detected only once. V gene TRBV6-1 combines with J gene TRBJ1-1; tentative D call: TRBD1 (5 bases). V lost 4 bases to trimming and J lost 0 bases, with 12 bases between them. Germline loops: CDR1 MNHNS, CDR2 SASEGT. This CDR3 is built from 15 residues. The CDR3 here is CASSGRDSLNTEAFF. In DNA, the CDR3 is TGTGCCAGCAGTGGAAGAGACAGCTTGAACACTGAAGCTTTCTTT.

The rearrangement joins TRBV4-2 to TRBJ2-1, with 12 bases lining up with TRBD2. Trimming cost V 1 base and J 8 bases; bases outside gene matches: 6. The CDR3 loop spans 16 amino acids. The V gene's germline CDR1 is LGHNA and CDR2 YNFKEQ. CDR3 in amino acids: CASSQGTSGKVHEQFF. CDR3 DNA: TGTGCCAGCAGCCAAGGGACTAGCGGGAAAGTCCATGAGCAGTTCTTC.

The J gene is TRBJ1-1, the V gene TRBV19, with D perhaps matching TRBD1 (5 bases). The length of the CDR3 is 15 residues. V lost 2 bases, J lost 1 base, and 11 bases lay in between. Per germline, CDR1 LNHDA and CDR2 SQIVND (reference sequence). CDR3 nucleotides: TGTGCCAGTAGTATACAGGGCGTGAGGAACACTGAAGCTTTCTTT. Translating gives CASSIQGVRNTEAFF.

The V gene is TRBV6-1, the J gene TRBJ2-7; 7 bases are a match to TRBD2. Losses at the gene ends were 3 bases for V and 6 bases for J; bases not matched to a gene: 8. The CDR3 spans 14 residues. CDR1 MNHNS and CDR2 SASEGT come from the germline V gene. The CDR3 DNA reads as TGTGCCAGCAGTGAGGTGGGGGGGTATAGCGAGCAGTACTTC. Translation: CASSEVGGYSEQYF.

V is TRBV28 and J is TRBJ1-5, with 7 bases lining up with TRBD1. V was clipped by 4 bases and J by 7 bases; unmatched bases: 10. The CDR3 is made up of 15 amino acids. Germline lookup yields CDR1 MDHEN and CDR2 SYDVKM. CDR3 amino acids: CASSSYRGSEQPQHF. The CDR3 DNA sequence: TGTGCCAGCAGTTCCTACAGGGGATCGGAGCAGCCCCAGCATTTT.

The chain uses TRBV21-1 and TRBJ1-5; the D call TRBD1 from the table was never checked on the DNA. TRBV21-1 is termed a pseudogene. This CDR3 spans 23 amino acids. CDR3 DNA: TGTGCCAGCAGCAAAGGGAAGGCACAGGGGCCACCCCGTCCCCATGCTAGCAATCAGCCCCAGCATTTT. As protein: CASSKGKAQGPPRPHASNQPQHF.

This chain uses TRBV14 with TRBJ2-7, with 11 bases that match TRBD2. Germline V gives CDR1 SGHDN, CDR2 FVKESK. J gave up 5 bases and V 0 bases, and 3 bases lay outside the gene matches. The CDR3 spans 15 residues. The CDR3 coding sequence is TGTGCCAGCAGCCAAGAACTAGCGGGGGCGAACGAGCAGTACTTC. Its protein product is CASSQELAGANEQYF.

The chain recombines TRBV18 with TRBJ1-1, with a weak D call TRBD1 (5 bases). Trimming left V 6 bases short and J 1 base short, with 9 bases between. CDR3 length: 13 residues. Germline assignment: CDR1 KGHSH and CDR2 LQKENI. CDR3 in DNA: TGTGCCAGCTCGCCCCAGGGGAACACTGAAGCTTTCTTT. It translates to CASSPQGNTEAFF.

The chain couples TRBV10-2 to TRBJ2-2; 8 bases map to TRBD1. V lost 8 bases and J lost 4; bases outside the gene matches: 6. Germline V CDR1 and CDR2: WSHSY, SAAADI. The CDR3 sequence is 14 residues long. The CDR3 DNA reads TGCGCCAGCCTCTGGACAGGGACCACCGGGGAGCTGTTTTTT. Translation gives CASLWTGTTGELFF.

The chain couples TRBV6-5 to TRBJ1-1; a possible D gene is TRBD1 (5 bases). V dropped 4 bases and J dropped 3 bases, with 15 bases sitting between them. Germline V gene data show CDR1 as MNHEY and CDR2 as SVGAGI. The length of the CDR3 is 15 residues. The CDR3 spells CASSSSGGAYTEAFF. CDR3 nucleotide sequence: TGTGCCAGCAGTTCCTCGGGAGGGGCTTACACTGAAGCTTTCTTT.

CDR3: CASSLARGQVGELFF. The DNA for the CDR3 is TGTGCCAGCAGCTTGGCTAGGGGGCAGGTCGGGGAGCTGTTTTTT. This rearrangement joins TRBV5-4 to TRBJ2-2; 7 bases match TRBD1. Per germline, CDR1 SGHNT and CDR2 YYREEE (reference sequence). The CDR3 spans 15 residues. The V and J ends lost 0 bases and 7 bases, in that order; junction bases with no gene match: 6. Combining the CDR3 with reference TRBV5-4 and TRBJ2-2 gives the whole variable domain ETGVTQSPTHLIKTRGQQVTLRCSSQSGHNTVSWYQQALGQGPQFIFQYYREEENGRGNFPPRFSGLQFPNYSSELNVNALELDDSALYLCASSLARGQVGELFFGEGSRLTVL.

The CDR3 DNA reads TGCGCCAGCAGCGGGACAGCTGCTGTAGCGGAAGCTTTCTTT. Translated, it gives CASSGTAAVAEAFF. V is TRBV5-1 and J is TRBJ1-1; 7 positions match TRBD1. Germline trimming cut 4 bases from V and 8 bases from J; bases unmatched to any gene: 11. The length of the CDR3 is 14 residues. Germline V gives CDR1 SGHRS, CDR2 YFSETQ.

The gene calls are TRBV7-8 and TRBJ1-5, with 9 bases aligning to TRBD1. Germline trimming cut 5 bases from V and 3 bases from J; bases unmatched to any gene: 11. The CDR3 extends over 17 amino acids. In germline, CDR1 is SGHVS, CDR2 FQNEAQ. The CDR3 here is CASSPYGTGRLNQPQHF. DNA of the CDR3: TGTGCCAGCAGCCCTTATGGGACAGGGCGCCTCAATCAGCCCCAGCATTTT. Complete variable domain (other parts from reference TRBV7-8 and TRBJ1-5): GAGVSQSPRYKVAKRGQDVALRCDPISGHVSLFWYQQALGQGPEFLTYFQNEAQLDKSGLPSDRFFAERPEGSVSTLKIQRTQQEDSAVYLCASSPYGTGRLNQPQHFGDGTRLSIL.

This rearrangement joins TRBV4-3 to TRBJ2-1, with 14 bases that match TRBD2. Germline CDR1 reads LGHNA; CDR2 reads YSLEER. V trimming: 3 bases; J trimming: 7 bases; junction bases outside the gene matches: 11. The CDR3 totals 18 residues. The CDR3 loop reads CASSHLSRRLAGGNEQFF. The CDR3 coding sequence is TGCGCCAGCAGCCACCTAAGTCGGAGACTAGCGGGAGGGAATGAGCAGTTCTTC.

The rearrangement links TRBV28 to TRBJ1-2, with D tentatively TRBD1 (6 bases). The germline V and J ends were trimmed by 2 bases and 3 bases, with 13 bases remaining between them. CDR1 and CDR2 (germline): MDHEN, SYDVKM. This CDR3 is 15 amino acids long. The CDR3 reads CASSLGGSTHYGYTF. The CDR3 DNA follows: TGTGCCAGCAGTTTAGGGGGCAGTACCCACTATGGCTACACCTTC.

This chain connects TRBV9 to TRBJ2-7, with unresolved D. The V gene lost 1 base and the J gene lost 4 bases, with 12 bases spanning the gap. This CDR3 comprises 14 residues. Germline V lookup: CDR1 SGDLS, CDR2 YYNGEE. CDR3: CASSVRFESYEQYF. The CDR3 nucleotides read TGTGCCAGCAGCGTACGGTTTGAAAGTTACGAGCAGTACTTC.

The genes are TRBV29-1 and TRBJ2-2; the D gene is possibly TRBD2 (6 bases). The V end lost 7 bases, the J end lost 2 bases, and 14 bases lay between the germline ends. The CDR3 is made up of 14 amino acids. CDR1 and CDR2 from the germline V gene are SQVTM and ANQGSEA. The CDR3 reads CSARDGTNTGELFF. The CDR3 coding sequence is TGCAGCGCCAGGGACGGGACTAACACCGGGGAGCTGTTTTTT.

V gene TRBV2 combines with J gene TRBJ1-1; a possible D gene is TRBD1 (5 bases). Germline-derived CDR1 and CDR2 are SNHLY and FYNNEI. V lost 5 bases to trimming and J lost 11 bases, with 15 bases between them. The length of the CDR3 is 12 residues. The CDR3 protein is CASSQGLVVAFF. The DNA of the CDR3 is TGTGCCAGCAGTCAGGGTTTAGTTGTGGCTTTCTTT.

The rearrangement joins TRBV5-1 to TRBJ1-6; the D gene is possibly TRBD1 (5 bases). The CDR3 contains 18 residues. The ends were cut back, 1 base at V and 0 bases at J, with 14 bases in the middle. Germline CDR1 is SGHRS and CDR2 is YFSETQ. In nucleotides, the CDR3 is TGCGCCAGCAGCTTGCTGGGGGGACGAAGCTCCTATAATTCACCCCTCCACTTT. Translation gives CASSLLGGRSSYNSPLHF.

This sequence joins TRBV6-6 and TRBJ2-2, with D possibly matching TRBD1 (6 bases). Germline-derived CDR1 and CDR2 are MNHNY and SVGAGI (reference sequence). Trimming left V 7 bases short and J 3 bases short, with 15 bases between. The CDR3 is 15 amino acids. CDR3 sequence (DNA): TGTGCCAGCACCGACAGGTCAGCGGACACCGGGGAGCTGTTTTTT. It translates to CASTDRSADTGELFF.

The V and J genes are TRBV6-1 and TRBJ2-3; 8 positions agree with TRBD2. Germline trimming cut 3 bases from V and 0 bases from J; bases unmatched to any gene: 2. CDR1 is MNHNS, CDR2 SASEGT, per germline. This CDR3 is built from 15 residues. CDR3 DNA sequence: TGTGCCAGCAGTGATAGCGGGGCTAGCACAGATACGCAGTATTTT. This codes for CASSDSGASTDTQYF.

The chain combines TRBV28 with TRBJ1-5; TRBD1 matches 8 bases. The CDR3 spans 16 residues. Germline assignment: CDR1 MDHEN and CDR2 SYDVKM. Trimming removed 6 bases from V and 7 bases from J; junction bases left unmatched: 14. The chain's CDR3 is CASSLLRTGLRQPQHF. DNA of the CDR3: TGTGCCAGCAGCCTCCTGCGGACAGGGCTGAGGCAGCCCCAGCATTTT. Full variable domain (rest looked up from reference TRBV28 and TRBJ1-5): DVKVTQSSRYLVKRTGEKVFLECVQDMDHENMFWYRQDPGLGLRLIYFSYDVKMKEKGDIPEGYSVSREKKERFSLILESASTNQTSMYLCASSLLRTGLRQPQHFGDGTRLSIL.

This sequence joins TRBV28 and TRBJ2-5; D gene uncertain. CDR1 is MDHEN, CDR2 SYDVKM, per germline. The V gene lost 3 bases and the J gene lost 2 bases, with 7 bases spanning the gap. CDR3 size: 13 residues. The CDR3 nucleotides read TGTGCCAGCAGTTTCGGAGCGCAAGAGACCCAGTACTTC. Translated: CASSFGAQETQYF. The whole variable domain, filled in from reference TRBV28 and TRBJ2-5, reads DVKVTQSSRYLVKRTGEKVFLECVQDMDHENMFWYRQDPGLGLRLIYFSYDVKMKEKGDIPEGYSVSREKKERFSLILESASTNQTSMYLCASSFGAQETQYFGPGTRLLVL.